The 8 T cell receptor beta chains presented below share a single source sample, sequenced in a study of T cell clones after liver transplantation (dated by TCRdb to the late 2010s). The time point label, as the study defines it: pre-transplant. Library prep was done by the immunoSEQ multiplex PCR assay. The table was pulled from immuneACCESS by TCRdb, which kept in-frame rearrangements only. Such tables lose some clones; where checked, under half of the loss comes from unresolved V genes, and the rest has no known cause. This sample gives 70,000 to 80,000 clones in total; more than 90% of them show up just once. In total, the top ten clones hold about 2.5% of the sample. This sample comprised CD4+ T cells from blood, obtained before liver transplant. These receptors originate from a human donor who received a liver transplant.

In nucleotides, the CDR3 is TGTGCCAGCAGTTGGTCAGGGGTAGGAAACACCATATATTTT. This sequence encodes CASSWSGVGNTIYF. V is TRBV6-1 and J is TRBJ1-3, with D perhaps TRBD1 (6 bases). In germline, CDR1 is MNHNS, CDR2 SASEGT. The CDR3 runs to 14 residues. V shed 5 bases and J shed 4 bases, with 12 bases lying between them.

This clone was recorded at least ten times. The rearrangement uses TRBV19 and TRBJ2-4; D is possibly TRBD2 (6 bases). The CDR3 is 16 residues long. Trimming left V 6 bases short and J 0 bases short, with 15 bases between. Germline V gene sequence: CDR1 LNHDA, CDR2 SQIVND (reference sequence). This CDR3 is CASRPEAAGAKNIQYF. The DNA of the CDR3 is TGTGCCAGTAGGCCGGAAGCAGCGGGAGCCAAAAACATTCAGTACTTC.

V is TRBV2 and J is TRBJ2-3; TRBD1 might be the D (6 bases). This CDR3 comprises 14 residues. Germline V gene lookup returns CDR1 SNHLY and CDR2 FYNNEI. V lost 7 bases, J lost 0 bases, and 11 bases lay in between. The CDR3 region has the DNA TGTGCCAGCAAGAACAGGGTTAGCACAGATACGCAGTATTTT. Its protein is CASKNRVSTDTQYF.

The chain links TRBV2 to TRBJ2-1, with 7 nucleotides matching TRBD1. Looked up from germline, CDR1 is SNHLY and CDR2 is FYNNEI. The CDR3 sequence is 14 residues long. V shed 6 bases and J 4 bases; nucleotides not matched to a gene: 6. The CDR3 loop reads CASRGPGQYNEQFF. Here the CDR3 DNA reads TGTGCCAGCAGGGGACCGGGACAGTACAATGAGCAGTTCTTC.

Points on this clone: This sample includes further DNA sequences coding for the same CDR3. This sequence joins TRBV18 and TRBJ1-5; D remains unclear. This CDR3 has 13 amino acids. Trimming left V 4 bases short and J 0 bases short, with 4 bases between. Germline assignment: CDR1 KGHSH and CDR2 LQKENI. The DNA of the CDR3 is TGTGCCAGCTCACGGGATAGCAATCAGCCCCAGCATTTT. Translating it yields CASSRDSNQPQHF.

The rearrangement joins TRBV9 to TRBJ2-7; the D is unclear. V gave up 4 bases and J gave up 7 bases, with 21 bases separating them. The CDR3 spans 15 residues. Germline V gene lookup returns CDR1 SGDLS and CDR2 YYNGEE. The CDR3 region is CASSTGPRGPGEQYF. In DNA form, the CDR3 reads TGTGCCAGCAGCACTGGACCCCGTGGGCCGGGTGAGCAGTACTTC. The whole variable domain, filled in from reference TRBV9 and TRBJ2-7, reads DSGVTQTPKHLITATGQRVTLRCSPRSGDLSVYWYQQSLDQGLQFLIQYYNGEERAKGNILERFSAQQFPDLHSELNLSSLELGDSALYFCASSTGPRGPGEQYFGPGTRLTVT.

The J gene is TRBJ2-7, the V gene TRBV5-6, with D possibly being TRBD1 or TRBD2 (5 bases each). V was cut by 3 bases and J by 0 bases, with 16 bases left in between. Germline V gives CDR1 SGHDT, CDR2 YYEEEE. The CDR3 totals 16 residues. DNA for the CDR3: TGTGCCAGCAGCTCCTACCCGGGACGAAGCTCCTACGAGCAGTACTTC. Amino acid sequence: CASSSYPGRSSYEQYF.

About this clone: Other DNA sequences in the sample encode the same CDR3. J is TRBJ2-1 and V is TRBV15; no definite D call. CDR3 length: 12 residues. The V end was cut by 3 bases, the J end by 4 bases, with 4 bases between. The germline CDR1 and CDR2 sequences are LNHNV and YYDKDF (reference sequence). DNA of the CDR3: TGTGCCACCAGCAGTGGATACAATGAGCAGTTCTTC. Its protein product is CATSSGYNEQFF.